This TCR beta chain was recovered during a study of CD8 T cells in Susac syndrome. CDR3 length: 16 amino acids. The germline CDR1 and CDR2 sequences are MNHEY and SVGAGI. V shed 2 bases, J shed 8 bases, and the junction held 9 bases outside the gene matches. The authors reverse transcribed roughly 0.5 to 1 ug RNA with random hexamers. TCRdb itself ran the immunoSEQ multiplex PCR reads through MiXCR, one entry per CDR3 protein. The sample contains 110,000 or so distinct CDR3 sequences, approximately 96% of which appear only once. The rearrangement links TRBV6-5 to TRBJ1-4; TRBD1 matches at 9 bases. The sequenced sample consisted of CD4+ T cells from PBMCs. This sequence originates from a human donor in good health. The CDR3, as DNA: TGTGCCAGCAGTTACCGGACAGGGACAGGGAAAGAAAAACTGTTTTTT. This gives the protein CASSYRTGTGKEKLFF.